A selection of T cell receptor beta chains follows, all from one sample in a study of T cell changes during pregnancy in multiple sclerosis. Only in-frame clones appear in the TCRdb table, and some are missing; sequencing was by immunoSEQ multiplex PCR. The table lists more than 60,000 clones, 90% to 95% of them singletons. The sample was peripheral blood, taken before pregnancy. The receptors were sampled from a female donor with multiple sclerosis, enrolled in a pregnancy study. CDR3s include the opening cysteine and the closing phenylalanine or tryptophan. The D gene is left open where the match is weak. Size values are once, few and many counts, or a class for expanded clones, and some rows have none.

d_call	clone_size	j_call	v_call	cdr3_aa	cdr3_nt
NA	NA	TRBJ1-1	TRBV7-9	CASSLEIQGEAFF	TGTGCCAGCAGCTTAGAGATCCAGGGGGAAGCTTTCTTT
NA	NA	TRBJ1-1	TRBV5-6	CASSSGQLISTEAFF	TGTGCCAGCAGCTCTGGACAGCTTATATCCACTGAAGCTTTCTTT
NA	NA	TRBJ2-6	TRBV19	CASSRGSKVSGANVLTF	TGTGCCAGTAGTAGGGGCAGTAAAGTTTCTGGGGCCAACGTCCTGACTTTC
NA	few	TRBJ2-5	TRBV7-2	CASSPTRGQETQYF	TGTGCCAGCAGTCCTACTCGAGGCCAAGAGACCCAGTACTTC
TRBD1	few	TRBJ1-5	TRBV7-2	CASSLHGQGNNQPQHF	TGTGCCAGCAGCCTCCACGGACAGGGCAACAATCAGCCCCAGCATTTT
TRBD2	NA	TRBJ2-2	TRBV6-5	CASSPPGGRAGELFF	TGTGCCAGCAGTCCCCCGGGGGGGCGGGCCGGGGAGCTGTTTTTT
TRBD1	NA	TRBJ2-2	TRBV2	CASSRQGTNTGELFF	TGTGCCAGCAGCCGACAGGGGACAAACACCGGGGAGCTGTTTTTT
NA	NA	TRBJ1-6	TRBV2	CATNRVNSPLHF	TGTGCCACGAACAGGGTTAATTCACCCCTCCACTTT
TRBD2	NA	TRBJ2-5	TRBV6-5	CASSYSSGKLQETQYF	TGTGCCAGCAGTTACTCGAGCGGGAAGTTACAAGAGACCCAGTACTTC
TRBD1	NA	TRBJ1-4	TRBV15	CATTRGQGMGKLFF	TGTGCCACCACTCGGGGACAGGGGATGGGAAAACTGTTTTTT
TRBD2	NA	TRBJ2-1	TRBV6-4	CASSDWAGGRNEQFF	TGTGCCAGCAGTGACTGGGCGGGGGGTCGCAATGAGCAGTTCTTC
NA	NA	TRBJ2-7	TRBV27	CASSFGNGAYEQYF	TGTGCCAGCAGTTTCGGAAACGGAGCCTACGAGCAGTACTTC
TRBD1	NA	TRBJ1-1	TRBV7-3	CASSFTGGSGTEAFF	TGTGCCAGCAGCTTTACAGGGGGCAGCGGGACTGAAGCTTTCTTT
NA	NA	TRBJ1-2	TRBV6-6	CASSPTGQGYTF	TGTGCCAGCAGTCCTACAGGGCAAGGCTACACCTTC
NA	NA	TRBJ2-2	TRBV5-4	CASSLEARGTGELFF	TGTGCCAGCAGCTTGGAGGCCAGGGGCACCGGGGAGCTGTTTTTT
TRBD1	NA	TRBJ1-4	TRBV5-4	CASSHQGGMNEKLFF	TGTGCCAGCAGCCACCAGGGGGGTATGAACGAAAAACTGTTTTTT
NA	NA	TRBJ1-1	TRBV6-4	CASSYGGNTEAFF	TGTGCCAGCAGTTACGGGGGGAACACTGAAGCTTTCTTT
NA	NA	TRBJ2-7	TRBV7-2	CASSLTSYEQYF	TGTGCCAGCAGCCTGACATCCTACGAGCAGTACTTC
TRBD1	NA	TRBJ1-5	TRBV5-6	CASSSDRVGNQPQHF	TGTGCCAGCAGTTCTGACAGGGTTGGGAATCAGCCCCAGCATTTT
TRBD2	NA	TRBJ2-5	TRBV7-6	CASSLVFAGTSASETQYF	TGTGCCAGCAGCTTGGTTTTTGCTGGGACTAGCGCTTCAGAGACCCAGTACTTC
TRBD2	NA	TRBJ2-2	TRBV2	CASRAGTSFAGELFF	TGTGCCAGCAGGGCCGGGACTAGCTTCGCCGGGGAGCTGTTTTTT
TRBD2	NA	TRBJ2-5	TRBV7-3	CASSVSGTRGETQYF	TGTGCCAGCAGCGTCTCCGGGACTAGAGGAGAGACCCAGTACTTC
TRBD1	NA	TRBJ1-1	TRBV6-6	CASSYDRTGANTEAFF	TGTGCCAGCAGTTACGACAGGACAGGGGCTAACACTGAAGCTTTCTTT
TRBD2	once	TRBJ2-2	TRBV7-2	CASSPSGGAAGELFF	TGTGCCAGCAGCCCTAGCGGGGGGGCGGCCGGGGAGCTGTTTTTT
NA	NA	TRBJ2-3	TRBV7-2	CASSSAGQSTDTQYF	TGTGCCAGCAGTTCGGCGGGCCAAAGCACAGATACGCAGTATTTT
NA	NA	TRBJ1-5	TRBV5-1	CASSWAGASNQPQHF	TGCGCCAGCAGCTGGGCAGGGGCTAGCAATCAGCCCCAGCATTTT
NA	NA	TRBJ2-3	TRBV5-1	CASITGRADTQYF	TGCGCCAGTATAACAGGGCGTGCAGATACGCAGTATTTT
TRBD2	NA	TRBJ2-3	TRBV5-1	CASSLGLAGGGTDTQYF	TGCGCCAGCAGCTTGGGACTAGCGGGGGGTGGCACAGATACGCAGTATTTT
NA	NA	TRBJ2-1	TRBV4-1	CASSRGGAGNEQFF	TGCGCCAGCAGCCGTGGAGGGGCGGGTAATGAGCAGTTCTTC
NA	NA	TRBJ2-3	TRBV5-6	CASSQRRGEDTQYF	TGTGCCAGCAGCCAGAGGAGGGGTGAAGATACGCAGTATTTT
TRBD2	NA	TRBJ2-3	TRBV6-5	CASRWTSGTDTQYF	TGTGCCAGCAGGTGGACTAGCGGCACAGATACGCAGTATTTT
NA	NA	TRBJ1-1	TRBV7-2	CASSTPVLTEAFF	TGTGCCAGCAGCACCCCGGTTCTCACTGAAGCTTTCTTT
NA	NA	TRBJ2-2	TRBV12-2	CASRLATWSGAGSGELFF	TGTGCAAGTCGCTTAGCGACTTGGAGCGGGGCTGGGAGCGGGGAGCTGTTTTTT
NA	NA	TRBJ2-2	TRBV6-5	CASIEPNTGELFF	TGTGCCAGCATAGAGCCGAACACCGGGGAGCTGTTTTTT
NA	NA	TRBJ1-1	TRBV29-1	CSVWTATEAFF	TGCAGCGTTTGGACAGCCACTGAAGCTTTCTTT
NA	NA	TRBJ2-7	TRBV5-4	CASSLAGVYEQYF	TGTGCCAGCAGCTTGGCGGGGGTCTACGAGCAGTACTTC
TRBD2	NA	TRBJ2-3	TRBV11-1	CASSSGGAGGPTDTQYF	TGTGCCAGCAGCTCAGGCGGAGCGGGGGGCCCCACAGATACGCAGTATTTT
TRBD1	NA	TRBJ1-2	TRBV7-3	CASSLSRGQGEYGYTF	TGTGCCAGCAGCTTAAGTCGGGGACAGGGGGAGTATGGCTACACCTTC
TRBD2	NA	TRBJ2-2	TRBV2	CASSRGVTGELFF	TGTGCCAGCTCCCGGGGGGTCACCGGGGAGCTGTTTTTT
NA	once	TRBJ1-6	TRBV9	CASTVRTNSPLHF	TGTGCCAGCACAGTCCGCACTAATTCACCCCTCCACTTT
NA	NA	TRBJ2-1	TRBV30	CAWSPSWARGSGNNEQFF	TGTGCCTGGAGCCCGTCGTGGGCCAGGGGTTCGGGTAACAATGAGCAGTTCTTC